This T cell receptor (beta chain) was recorded in a study of blood T cell repertoires in COVID-19. Overall study context: PBMCs, B-cell-depleted T cells, or T cells provided the cDNA or gDNA that made up the material.

With V trimmed by 10 bases and J by 6 bases, 8 bases remained unmatched. Per the germline V gene, CDR1 is MNHEY and CDR2 is SVGAGI. The CDR3 is made up of 13 amino acids. Seattle's cohort entered during active infection and was followed longitudinally. Original processing methods: Nucleated cell counts were estimated from reference gene primer amplification. The assay was immunoSEQ multiplex PCR, and TCRdb's table has in-frame clones only and misses some. V and J calls plus clone size are reproduced from that table; the DNA served to infer D and trimming. This table holds tens of thousands of clones, roughly four fifths found once.

The clonotype originates from a man aged 50 or older with COVID-19, enrolled during active disease. The V gene is TRBV6-5, the J gene TRBJ2-2, with 7 bases aligning to TRBD1. Sequences were obtained from peripheral blood. CDR3 bases: TGTGCCATCGAGACAGGGCTCCCCGGGGAGCTGTTTTTT. Its translation: CAIETGLPGELFF.